This entry describes one T cell receptor beta chain. An oligo carrying a UMI was ligated to the cDNA 3' end. The first PCR ran around 4 cycles with an equimolar RC1.1 and RC1.2 beta primer mix. MiXCR, applied by TCRdb to the UMI-ligation and nested PCR reads, yields one record per CDR3 protein. Here the sample spans some 48,000 distinct CDR3 sequences, more than 9% being singletons. This sample is drawn from a study of quantifying T cell responses using KT2 cells. In the study overall: RNA was reverse transcribed with TCR alpha and beta constant-region primers.

The CDR3 length is 13 residues. V was cut by 6 bases and J by 0 bases, with 6 bases left in between. Germline values: CDR1 MGHDK, CDR2 SYGVNS. The sequence was collected from a human donor. This chain uses TRBV25-1 with TRBJ2-1, with D unresolved. Sequencing was carried out using PBMCs spiked with cells of the T cell clone KT2. CDR3 sequence (DNA): TGTGCCAGCAGAAGGAGCTCCTACAATGAGCAGTTCTTC. It specifies CASRRSSYNEQFF.